This paragraph covers one TCR beta chain sequence. Its antigen is still unknown. TCRdb's table, derived via immunoSEQ multiplex PCR, lists solely in-frame clones and lacks some. This sample yields tens of thousands of clones, of which roughly four fifths are seen a single time; 13% to 15% belongs to the top ten. Viral peptide pools were used in the ViraFEST assay to expand antigen-specific CD4+ T cells, and sequencing came afterward. The culture ran for 10 days, and then CD4+ T cells were isolated. The cohort was immunized with two doses of either the BNT162b2 or mRNA-1273 vaccine. Cultures got half-medium changes with IL-2 on days 3 and 7. The sample belongs to a study of vaccination effects on CD4 cells after COVID-19. Broader study findings: The authors studied few convalescent patients and collected no early post-infection timepoints.

Trimming removed 2 bases at V and 2 bases at J, with 7 bases between. Germline assignment: CDR1 SEHNR and CDR2 FQNEAQ (reference sequence). The CDR3 sequence is 13 residues long. The sample in question was CD4+ T cells from PBMCs cultured with HCoV-229E spike peptides, obtained after COVID-19 vaccination. This TCR derives from a human donor who received a COVID-19 vaccine. This sequence joins TRBV7-9 and TRBJ2-7; D unclear. The CDR3, as DNA: TGTGCCAGCAGCTTATATGGACCCTACGAGCAGTACTTC. Translating gives CASSLYGPYEQYF.